These 14 T cell receptor beta chains came from one sample sequenced in a study of human T cells and chemical hapten exposure. TCRdb recomputed calls from the RACE reads with MiXCR, one row per CDR3 protein. The data hold approximately 33,000 distinct CDR3 sequences, with 7.4% observed a single time. Time point given: healthy volunteer bleed at 2 weeks. Sequencing started from total RNA isolated from unfractionated whole blood. Sequences were obtained from whole blood. The receptors stem from a human donor in good health. Some clones in this sample may be carry-over from other donors' samples.

This clonotype was seen more than once but under ten times. This chain uses TRBV11-2 with TRBJ1-5; D may be TRBD1 (6 bases). The CDR3 length is 16 residues. Germline CDR1 reads SGHAT; CDR2 reads FQNNGV. V shed 5 bases and J shed 1 base, with 15 bases lying between them. This chain's CDR3 is CASSRTDRPSNQPQHF. DNA of the CDR3: TGTGCCAGCAGCCGTACAGACAGGCCCAGCAATCAGCCCCAGCATTTT.

This clonotype was seen ten or more times. This sequence joins TRBV30 and TRBJ2-2; no clear D gene. The V gene's germline CDR1 is GTSNPN and CDR2 SVGIG (reference sequence). The CDR3 length is 12 residues. Trimming shortened V by 3 bases and J by 4 bases, and 6 bases separated the two germline ends. The DNA of the CDR3 is TGTGCCTGGAGAGGTTCCACCGGGGAGCTGTTTTTT. This gives the protein CAWRGSTGELFF.

By share of the sample, this clonotype is medium-sized (0.01 to 0.1%). This chain links TRBV2 with TRBJ1-5, with D perhaps matching TRBD1 (6 bases). Germline loops: CDR1 SNHLY, CDR2 FYNNEI. V dropped 6 bases and J dropped 5 bases, with 14 bases sitting between them. This CDR3 spans 14 amino acids. CDR3 sequence reads: CASRTGGEYQPQHF. CDR3 DNA sequence: TGTGCCAGCAGGACCGGGGGCGAGTATCAGCCCCAGCATTTT.

The V call is TRBV11-2, the J call TRBJ2-5, with D possibly TRBD1 on 6 matching bases. The CDR3 extends over 18 amino acids. From germline, CDR1 is SGHAT and CDR2 FQNNGV. Between the trimmed V and J ends, which lost 1 base and 1 base, there was a span of 19 bases. The CDR3 nucleotides read TGTGCCAGCAGCTTAGGAAGTGGGGGCGACTACTGCCAAGAGACCCAGTACTTC. The encoded protein is CASSLGSGGDYCQETQYF.

This clonotype was recorded at least ten times. This chain's CDR3 is CASSPYHRNEKLFF. The DNA for the CDR3 is TGTGCCAGCAGCCCGTACCATCGAAATGAAAAACTGTTTTTT. The V call is TRBV5-5, the J call TRBJ1-4; D is unresolved. The CDR3 loop spans 14 amino acids. Germline values: CDR1 SGHKS, CDR2 YYEKEE (reference sequence). V shed 4 bases and J shed 5 bases, with 12 bases lying between them.

This clonotype occurred many times. This sequence joins TRBV2 and TRBJ2-3; possible D gene TRBD2, 6 bases. This CDR3 is 15 amino acids long. Germline lookup yields CDR1 SNHLY and CDR2 FYNNEI. Trimming took 3 bases from V and 1 from J, leaving 11 bases between them. CDR3 loop: CASSDYPGGTDTQYF. The CDR3 coding sequence is TGTGCCAGCAGTGATTATCCGGGGGGCACAGATACGCAGTATTTT.

This clonotype turned up a few times. The chain has TRBV7-9 and TRBJ2-1; tentatively, D is TRBD2 (7 bases). Between the trimmed V and J ends, which lost 5 bases and 9 bases, there was a span of 23 bases. This CDR3 comprises 16 residues. Germline loops: CDR1 SEHNR, CDR2 FQNEAQ (reference sequence). The CDR3 sequence is CASSHTKGGGRREQFF. In DNA, the CDR3 is TGTGCCAGCAGCCACACTAAGGGGGGGGGCCGCCGTGAGCAGTTCTTC.

This clonotype appeared many times. This chain links TRBV7-2 with TRBJ2-1, with 9 bases aligning to TRBD2. The CDR3 spans 14 residues. V shed 5 bases and J 5 bases; nucleotides not matched to a gene: 4. CDR1 is SGHTA, CDR2 FQGNSA, per germline. The CDR3: CASSPRLADNEQFF. The CDR3 DNA reads as TGTGCCAGCAGCCCCAGACTAGCGGACAATGAGCAGTTCTTC.

This clonotype was found a few times. This rearrangement joins TRBV6-5 to TRBJ1-5; no definite D call. Germline lookup yields CDR1 MNHEY and CDR2 SVGAGI. This CDR3 is built from 11 residues. In DNA, the CDR3 is TGTGCTGAAATTTACGACAACACCCAGCATTTT. Its translation is CAEIYDNTQHF.

This clonotype was seen repeatedly, ten times or more. V is TRBV6-4 and J is TRBJ2-3, with 7 bases identical to TRBD2. V was pared by 8 bases and J by 2 bases, with 4 bases of the junction left unmatched. CDR3 length: 13 amino acids. Germline V gene lookup returns CDR1 MRHNA and CDR2 SNTAGT. The chain's CDR3 is CASGAGHTDTQYF. The CDR3 DNA is TGTGCCAGCGGAGCGGGGCACACAGATACGCAGTATTTT.

This clonotype showed up many times. The V call is TRBV20-1, the J call TRBJ1-2; 11 bases are shared with TRBD1. The length of the CDR3 is 11 residues. Per the germline V gene, CDR1 is DFQATT and CDR2 is SNEGSKA (reference sequence). The CDR3 coding sequence is TGCAGGGGACAGGGGGTAGATGGCTACACCTTC. Amino acids: CRGQGVDGYTF.

This clonotype has a count of ten or more. The rearrangement joins TRBV5-1 to TRBJ2-5; TRBD1 or TRBD2 may be the D gene (5 bases each). The CDR3 is 14 residues long. Trimming took 2 bases from V and 5 from J, leaving 13 bases between them. The germline gives CDR1 SGHRS, CDR2 YFSETQ. The CDR3 DNA reads TGCGCCAGCAGCTTAGGGGAGACGAGGGAGACCCAGTACTTC. Translation gives CASSLGETRETQYF.

This clonotype occurred many times. The chain couples TRBV4-3 to TRBJ2-2; TRBD1 might be the D (6 bases). Germline values: CDR1 LGHNA, CDR2 YSLEER. V gave up 0 bases and J gave up 6 bases, with 8 bases separating them. This CDR3 contains 14 residues. CDR3: CASSQDEGAGELFF. The CDR3 DNA reads TGCGCCAGCAGCCAAGATGAGGGGGCCGGGGAGCTGTTTTTT.

The chain recombines TRBV6-5 with TRBJ1-2, with TRBD1 matching 11 bases. Germline-derived CDR1 and CDR2 are MNHEY and SVGAGI. V lost 5 bases and J lost 6; bases outside the gene matches: 8. The CDR3 extends over 15 amino acids. The CDR3 sequence: CASSIRDRGVDGYTF. CDR3 bases: TGTGCCAGCAGTATACGGGACAGGGGGGTCGATGGCTACACCTTC.